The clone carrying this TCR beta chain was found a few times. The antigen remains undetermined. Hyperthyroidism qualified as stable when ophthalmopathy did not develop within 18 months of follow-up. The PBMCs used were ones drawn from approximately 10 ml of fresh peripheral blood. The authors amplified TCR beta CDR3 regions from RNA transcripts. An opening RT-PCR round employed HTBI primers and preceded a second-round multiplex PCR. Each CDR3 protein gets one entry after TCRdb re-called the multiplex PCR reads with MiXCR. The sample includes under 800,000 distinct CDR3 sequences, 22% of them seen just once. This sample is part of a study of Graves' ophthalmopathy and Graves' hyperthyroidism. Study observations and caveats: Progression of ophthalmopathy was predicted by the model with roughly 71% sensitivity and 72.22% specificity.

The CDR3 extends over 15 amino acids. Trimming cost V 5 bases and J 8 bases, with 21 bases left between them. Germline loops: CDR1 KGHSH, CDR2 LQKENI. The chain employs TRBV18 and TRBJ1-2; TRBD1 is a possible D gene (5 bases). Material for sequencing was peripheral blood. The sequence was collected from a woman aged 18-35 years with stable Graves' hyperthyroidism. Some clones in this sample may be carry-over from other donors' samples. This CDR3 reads CASSSGLDTWRGYTF. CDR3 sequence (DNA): TGTGCCAGCTCATCAGGGCTGGATACCTGGAGAGGCTACACCTTC.